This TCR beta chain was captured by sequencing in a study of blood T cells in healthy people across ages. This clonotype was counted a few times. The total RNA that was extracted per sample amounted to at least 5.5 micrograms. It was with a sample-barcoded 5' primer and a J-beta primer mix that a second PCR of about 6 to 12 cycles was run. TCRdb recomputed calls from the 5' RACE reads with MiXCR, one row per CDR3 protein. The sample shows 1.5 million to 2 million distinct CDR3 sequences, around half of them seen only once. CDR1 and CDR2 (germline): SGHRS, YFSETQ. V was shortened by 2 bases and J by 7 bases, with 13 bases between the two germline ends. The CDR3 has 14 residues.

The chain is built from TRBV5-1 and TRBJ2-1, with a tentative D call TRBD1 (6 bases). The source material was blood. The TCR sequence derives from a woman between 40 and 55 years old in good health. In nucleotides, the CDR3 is TGCGCCAGCAGCTTCGACAGGAATCGGAATGAGCAGTTCTTC. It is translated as CASSFDRNRNEQFF.